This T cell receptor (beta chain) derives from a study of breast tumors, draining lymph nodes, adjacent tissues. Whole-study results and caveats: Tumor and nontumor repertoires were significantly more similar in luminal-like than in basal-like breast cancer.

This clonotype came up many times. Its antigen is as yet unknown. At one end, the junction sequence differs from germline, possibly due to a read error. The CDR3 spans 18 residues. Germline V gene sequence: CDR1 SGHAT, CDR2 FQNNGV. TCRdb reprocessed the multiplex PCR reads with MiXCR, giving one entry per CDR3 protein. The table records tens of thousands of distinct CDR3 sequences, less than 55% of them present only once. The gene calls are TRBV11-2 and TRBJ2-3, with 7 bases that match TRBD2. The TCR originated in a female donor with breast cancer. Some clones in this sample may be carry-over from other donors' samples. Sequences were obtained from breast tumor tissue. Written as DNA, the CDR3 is TGTGCCAGCAGCTCTGGGGGGGGTATTCGTGCTAGCACATATACGCAGTATTTT. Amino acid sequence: CASSSGGGIRASTYTQYF.